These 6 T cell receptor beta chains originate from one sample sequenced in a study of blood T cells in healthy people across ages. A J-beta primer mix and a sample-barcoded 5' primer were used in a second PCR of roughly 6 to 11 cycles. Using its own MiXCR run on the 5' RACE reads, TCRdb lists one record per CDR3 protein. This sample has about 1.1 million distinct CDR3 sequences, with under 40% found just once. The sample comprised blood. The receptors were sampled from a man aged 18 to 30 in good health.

The DNA for the CDR3 is TGTGCCAGCAGTGCCGCAGGTGTAGTCACCATATATTTT. Protein: CASSAAGVVTIYF. The chain uses TRBV25-1 and TRBJ1-3; D is undetermined. This CDR3 spans 13 amino acids. From germline, CDR1 is MGHDK and CDR2 SYGVNS. Trimming pared 4 bases from V and 9 bases from J, leaving 13 bases between. Full variable domain (outside the CDR3, taken from reference TRBV25-1 and TRBJ1-3): EADIYQTPRYLVIGTGKKITLECSQTMGHDKMYWYQQDPGMELHLIHYSYGVNSTEKGDLSSESTVSRIRTEHFPLTLESARPSHTSQYLCASSAAGVVTIYFGEGSWLTVV.

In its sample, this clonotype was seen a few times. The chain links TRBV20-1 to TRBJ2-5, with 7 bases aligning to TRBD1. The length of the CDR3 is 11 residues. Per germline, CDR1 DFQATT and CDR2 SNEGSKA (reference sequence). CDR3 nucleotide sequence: TGCAGCAGACAGGGCCAAGAGACCCAGTACTTC. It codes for CSRQGQETQYF.

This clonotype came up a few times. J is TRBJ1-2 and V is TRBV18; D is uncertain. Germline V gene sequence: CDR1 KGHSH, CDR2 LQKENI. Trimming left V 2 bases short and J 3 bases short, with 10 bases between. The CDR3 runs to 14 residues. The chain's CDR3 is CASSPNDGDYGYTF. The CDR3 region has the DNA TGTGCCAGCTCACCAAACGACGGTGACTATGGCTACACCTTC.

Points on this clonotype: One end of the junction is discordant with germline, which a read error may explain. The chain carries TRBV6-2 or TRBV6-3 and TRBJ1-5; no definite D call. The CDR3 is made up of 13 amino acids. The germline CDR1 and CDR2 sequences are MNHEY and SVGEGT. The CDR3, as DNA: TGTGTCAGCAGTTACAATGGGAATCAGCCCCAGCATTTT. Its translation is CVSSYNGNQPQHF.

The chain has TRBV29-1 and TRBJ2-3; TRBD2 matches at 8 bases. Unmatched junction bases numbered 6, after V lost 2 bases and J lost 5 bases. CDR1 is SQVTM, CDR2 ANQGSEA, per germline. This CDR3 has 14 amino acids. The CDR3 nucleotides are TGCAGCGTTGAATCTACCCGGGGGGGAGATACGCAGTATTTT. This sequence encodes CSVESTRGGDTQYF.

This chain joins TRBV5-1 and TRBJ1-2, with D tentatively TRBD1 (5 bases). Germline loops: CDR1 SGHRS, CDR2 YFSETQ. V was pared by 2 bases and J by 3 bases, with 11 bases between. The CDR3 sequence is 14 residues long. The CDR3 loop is CASSLVGADYGYTF. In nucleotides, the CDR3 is TGCGCCAGCAGCTTAGTTGGGGCAGACTATGGCTACACCTTC.